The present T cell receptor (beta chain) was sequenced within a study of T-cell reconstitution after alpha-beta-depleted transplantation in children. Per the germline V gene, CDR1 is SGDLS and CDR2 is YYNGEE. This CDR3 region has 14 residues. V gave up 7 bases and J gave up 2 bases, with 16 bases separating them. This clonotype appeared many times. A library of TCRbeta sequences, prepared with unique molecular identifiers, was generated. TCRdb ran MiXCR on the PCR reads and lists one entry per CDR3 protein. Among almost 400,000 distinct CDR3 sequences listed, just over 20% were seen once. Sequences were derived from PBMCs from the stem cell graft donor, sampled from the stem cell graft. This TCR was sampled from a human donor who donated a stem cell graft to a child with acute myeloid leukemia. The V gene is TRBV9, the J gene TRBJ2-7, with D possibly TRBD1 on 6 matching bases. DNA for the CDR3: TGTGCCAGCGCGCGGACAGTTACTACCTACGAGCAGTACTTC. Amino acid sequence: CASARTVTTYEQYF.